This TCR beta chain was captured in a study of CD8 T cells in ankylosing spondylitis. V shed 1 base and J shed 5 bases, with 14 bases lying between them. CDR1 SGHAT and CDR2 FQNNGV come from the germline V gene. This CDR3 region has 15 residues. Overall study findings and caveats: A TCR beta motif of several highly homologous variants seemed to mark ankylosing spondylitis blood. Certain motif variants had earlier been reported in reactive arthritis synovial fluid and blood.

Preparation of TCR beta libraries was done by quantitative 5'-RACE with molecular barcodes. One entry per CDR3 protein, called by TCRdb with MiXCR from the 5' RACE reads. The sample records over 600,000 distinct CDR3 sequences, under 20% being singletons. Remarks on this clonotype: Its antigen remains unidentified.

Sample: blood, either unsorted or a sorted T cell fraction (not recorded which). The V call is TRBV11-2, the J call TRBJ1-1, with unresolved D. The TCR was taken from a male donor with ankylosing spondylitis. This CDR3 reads CASSLGVGAGTEAFF. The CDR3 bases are TGTGCCAGCAGCTTAGGAGTTGGTGCCGGGACTGAAGCTTTCTTT. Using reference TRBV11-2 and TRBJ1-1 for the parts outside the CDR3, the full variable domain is EAGVAQSPRYKIIEKRQSVAFWCNPISGHATLYWYQQILGQGPKLLIQFQNNGVVDDSQLPKDRFSAERLKGVDSTLKIQPAKLEDSAVYLCASSLGVGAGTEAFFGQGTRLTVV.